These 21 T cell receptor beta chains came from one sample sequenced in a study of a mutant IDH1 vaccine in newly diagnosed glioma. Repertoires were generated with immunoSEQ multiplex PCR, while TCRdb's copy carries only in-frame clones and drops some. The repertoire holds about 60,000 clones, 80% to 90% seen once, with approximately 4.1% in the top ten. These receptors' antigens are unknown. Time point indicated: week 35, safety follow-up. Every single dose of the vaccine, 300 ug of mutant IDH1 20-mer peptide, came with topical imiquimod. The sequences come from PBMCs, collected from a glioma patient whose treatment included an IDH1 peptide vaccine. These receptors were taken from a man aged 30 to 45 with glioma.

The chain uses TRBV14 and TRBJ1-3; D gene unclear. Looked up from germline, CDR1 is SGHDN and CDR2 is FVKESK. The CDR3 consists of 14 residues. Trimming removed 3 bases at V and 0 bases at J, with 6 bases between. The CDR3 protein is CASSHDHSGNTIYF. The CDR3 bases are TGTGCCAGCAGCCATGATCACTCTGGAAACACCATATATTTT.

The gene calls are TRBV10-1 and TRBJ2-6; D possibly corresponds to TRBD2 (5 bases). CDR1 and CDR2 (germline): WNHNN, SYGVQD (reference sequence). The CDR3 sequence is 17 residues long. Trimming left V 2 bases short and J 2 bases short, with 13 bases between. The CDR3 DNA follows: TGCGCCAGCAGTGAGGGCGGGTCCAGTCCTGGGGCCAACGTCCTGACTTTC. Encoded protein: CASSEGGSSPGANVLTF.

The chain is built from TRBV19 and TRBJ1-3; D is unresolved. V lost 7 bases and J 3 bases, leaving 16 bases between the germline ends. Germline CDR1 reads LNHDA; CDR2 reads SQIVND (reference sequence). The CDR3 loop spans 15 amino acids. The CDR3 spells CASTIGRAGGNTIYF. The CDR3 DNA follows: TGTGCCAGTACTATCGGGAGGGCAGGTGGAAACACCATATATTTT. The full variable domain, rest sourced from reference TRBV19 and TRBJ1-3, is DGGITQSPKYLFRKEGQNVTLSCEQNLNHDAMYWYRQDPGQGLRLIYYSQIVNDFQKGDIAEGYSVSREKKESFPLTVTSAQKNPTAFYLCASTIGRAGGNTIYFGEGSWLTVV.

The CDR3 DNA reads as TGTGCCAGCAGCTTACGGAAGGGGTTAAGGACTGAAGCTTTCTTT. Protein: CASSLRKGLRTEAFF. The chain links TRBV11-2 to TRBJ1-1, with a tentative D call TRBD1 (5 bases). Per germline, CDR1 SGHAT and CDR2 FQNNGV. The CDR3 covers 15 residues. V was trimmed by 2 bases and J by 5 bases, leaving 15 bases between them. The whole variable domain, remainder taken from reference TRBV11-2 and TRBJ1-1, is EAGVAQSPRYKIIEKRQSVAFWCNPISGHATLYWYQQILGQGPKLLIQFQNNGVVDDSQLPKDRFSAERLKGVDSTLKIQPAKLEDSAVYLCASSLRKGLRTEAFFGQGTRLTVV.

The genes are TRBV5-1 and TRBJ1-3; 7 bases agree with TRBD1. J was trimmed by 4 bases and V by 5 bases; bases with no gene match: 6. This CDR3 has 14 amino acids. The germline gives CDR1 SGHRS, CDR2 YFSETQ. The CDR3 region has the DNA TGCGCCAGCAGGGATAACAGGGGAGGAAACACCATATATTTT. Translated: CASRDNRGGNTIYF. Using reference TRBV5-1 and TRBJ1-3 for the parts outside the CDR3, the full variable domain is KAGVTQTPRYLIKTRGQQVTLSCSPISGHRSVSWYQQTPGQGLQFLFEYFSETQRNKGNFPGRFSGRQFSNSRSEMNVSTLELGDSALYLCASRDNRGGNTIYFGEGSWLTVV.

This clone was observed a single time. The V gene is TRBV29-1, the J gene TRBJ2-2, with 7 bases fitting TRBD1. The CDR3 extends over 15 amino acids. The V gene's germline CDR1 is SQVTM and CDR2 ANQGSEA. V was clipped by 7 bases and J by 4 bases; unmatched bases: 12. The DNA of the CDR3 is TGCAGCGGGGGGACAGCAGCTTTTGGCACCGGGGAGCTGTTTTTT. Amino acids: CSGGTAAFGTGELFF.

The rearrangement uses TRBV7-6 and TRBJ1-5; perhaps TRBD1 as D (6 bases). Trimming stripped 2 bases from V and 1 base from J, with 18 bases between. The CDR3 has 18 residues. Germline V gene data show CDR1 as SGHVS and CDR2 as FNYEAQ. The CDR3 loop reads CASSLRGGAGRSNQPQHF. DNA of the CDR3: TGTGCCAGCAGCTTAAGAGGGGGGGCGGGTAGAAGCAATCAGCCCCAGCATTTT. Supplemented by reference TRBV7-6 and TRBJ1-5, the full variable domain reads GAGVSQSPRYKVTKRGQDVALRCDPISGHVSLYWYRQALGQGPEFLTYFNYEAQQDKSGLPNDRFSAERPEGSISTLTIQRTEQRDSAMYRCASSLRGGAGRSNQPQHFGDGTRLSIL.

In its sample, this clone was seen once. CDR3 sequence (DNA): TGTGCCAGCAGCTTAAGGGAGGCGGAGACCCAGTACTTC. Translating it yields CASSLREAETQYF. The J gene is TRBJ2-5, the V gene TRBV13, with D possibly being TRBD2 (6 bases). Germline CDR1 and CDR2: PRHDT and FYEKMQ (reference sequence). The V end was cut by 2 bases, the J end by 5 bases, with 9 bases between. The CDR3 extends over 13 amino acids.

CDR3 protein: CASSQEVGRRTYEQYF. The CDR3 DNA sequence: TGCGCCAGCAGCCAAGAAGTGGGACGGAGAACCTACGAGCAGTACTTC. The chain links TRBV4-1 to TRBJ2-7; D may match TRBD1 or TRBD2 (5 bases each). The V end lost 0 bases, the J end lost 2 bases, and 14 bases lay between the germline ends. Germline values: CDR1 MGHRA, CDR2 YSYEKL. This CDR3 comprises 16 residues.

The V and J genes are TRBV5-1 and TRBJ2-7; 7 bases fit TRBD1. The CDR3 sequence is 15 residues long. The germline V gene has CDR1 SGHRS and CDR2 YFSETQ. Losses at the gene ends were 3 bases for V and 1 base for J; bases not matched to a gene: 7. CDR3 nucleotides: TGCGCCAGCAGCTACACCCCGGGACAGTCCTACGAGCAGTACTTC. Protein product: CASSYTPGQSYEQYF.

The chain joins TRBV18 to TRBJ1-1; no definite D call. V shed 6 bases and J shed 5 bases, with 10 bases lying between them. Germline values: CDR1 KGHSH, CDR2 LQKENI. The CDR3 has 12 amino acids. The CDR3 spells CASSPKRTEAFF. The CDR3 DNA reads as TGTGCCAGCTCCCCTAAGAGGACTGAAGCTTTCTTT.

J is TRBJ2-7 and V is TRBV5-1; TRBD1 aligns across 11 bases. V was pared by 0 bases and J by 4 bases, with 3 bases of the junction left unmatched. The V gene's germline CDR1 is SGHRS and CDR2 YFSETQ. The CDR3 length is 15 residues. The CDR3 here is CASSLGGTGGYEQYF. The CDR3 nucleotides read TGCGCCAGCAGCTTGGGCGGGACAGGGGGGTACGAGCAGTACTTC. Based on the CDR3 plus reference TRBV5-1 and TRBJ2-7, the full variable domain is KAGVTQTPRYLIKTRGQQVTLSCSPISGHRSVSWYQQTPGQGLQFLFEYFSETQRNKGNFPGRFSGRQFSNSRSEMNVSTLELGDSALYLCASSLGGTGGYEQYFGPGTRLTVT.

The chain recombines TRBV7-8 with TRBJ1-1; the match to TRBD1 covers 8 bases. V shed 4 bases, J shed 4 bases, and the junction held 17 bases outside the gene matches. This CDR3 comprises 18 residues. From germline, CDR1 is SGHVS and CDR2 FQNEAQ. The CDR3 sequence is CASSWGTGGGRVGTEAFF. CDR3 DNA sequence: TGTGCCAGCAGCTGGGGGACAGGCGGGGGCCGGGTCGGCACTGAAGCTTTCTTT.

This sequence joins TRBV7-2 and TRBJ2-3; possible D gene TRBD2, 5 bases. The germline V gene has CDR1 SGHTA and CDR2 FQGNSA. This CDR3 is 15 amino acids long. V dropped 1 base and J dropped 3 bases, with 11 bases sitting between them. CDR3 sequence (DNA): TGTGCCAGCAGCTTAGTCGGTGGAGGAACAGATACGCAGTATTTT. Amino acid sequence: CASSLVGGGTDTQYF.

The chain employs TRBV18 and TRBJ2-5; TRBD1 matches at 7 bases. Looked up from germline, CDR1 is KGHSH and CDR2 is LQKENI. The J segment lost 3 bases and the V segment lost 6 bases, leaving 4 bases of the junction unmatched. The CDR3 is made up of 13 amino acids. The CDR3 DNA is TGTGCCAGCTCGGCCGGGACAGAAGAGACCCAGTACTTC. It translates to CASSAGTEETQYF. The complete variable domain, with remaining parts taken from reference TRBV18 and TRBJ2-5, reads NAGVMQNPRHLVRRRGQEARLRCSPMKGHSHVYWYRQLPEEGLKFMVYLQKENIIDESGMPKERFSAEFPKEGPSILRIQQVVRGDSAAYFCASSAGTEETQYFGPGTRLLVL.

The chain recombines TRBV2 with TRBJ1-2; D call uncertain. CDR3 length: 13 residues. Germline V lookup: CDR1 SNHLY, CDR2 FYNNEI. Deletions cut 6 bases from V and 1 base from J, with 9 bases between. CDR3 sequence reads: CASRGLDNYGYTF. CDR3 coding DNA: TGTGCCAGCAGGGGTTTGGATAACTATGGCTACACCTTC.

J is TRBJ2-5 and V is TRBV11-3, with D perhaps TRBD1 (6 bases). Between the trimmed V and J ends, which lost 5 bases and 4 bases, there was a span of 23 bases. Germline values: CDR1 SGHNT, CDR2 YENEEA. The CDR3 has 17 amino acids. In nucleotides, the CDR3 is TGTGCCAGCAGCCGAACCTTTGGTGGGGCAGGGGTAGAGACCCAGTACTTC. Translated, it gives CASSRTFGGAGVETQYF.

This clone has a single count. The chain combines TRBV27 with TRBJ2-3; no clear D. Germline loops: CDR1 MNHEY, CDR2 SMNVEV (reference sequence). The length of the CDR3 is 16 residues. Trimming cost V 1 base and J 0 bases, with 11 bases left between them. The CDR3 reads CASSLLPSLSTDTQYF. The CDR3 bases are TGTGCCAGCAGTTTATTACCCTCCCTGAGCACAGATACGCAGTATTTT.

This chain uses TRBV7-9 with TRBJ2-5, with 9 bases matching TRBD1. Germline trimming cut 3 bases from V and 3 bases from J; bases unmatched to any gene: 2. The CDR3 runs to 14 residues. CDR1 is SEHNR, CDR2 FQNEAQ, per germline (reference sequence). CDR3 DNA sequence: TGTGCCAGCAGCTTTGGACAGGGGAAAGAGACCCAGTACTTC. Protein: CASSFGQGKETQYF.

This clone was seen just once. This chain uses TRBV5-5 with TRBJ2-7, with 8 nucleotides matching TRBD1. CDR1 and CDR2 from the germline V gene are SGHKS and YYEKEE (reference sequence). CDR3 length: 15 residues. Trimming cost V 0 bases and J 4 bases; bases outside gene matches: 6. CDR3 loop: CASSLDWQGAYEQYF. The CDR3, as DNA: TGTGCCAGCAGCTTGGATTGGCAGGGGGCTTACGAGCAGTACTTC.

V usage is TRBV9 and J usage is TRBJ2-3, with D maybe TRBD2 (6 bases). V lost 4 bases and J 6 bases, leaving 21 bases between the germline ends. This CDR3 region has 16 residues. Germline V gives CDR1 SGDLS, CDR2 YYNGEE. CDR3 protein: CASSTLPRWRDDTQYF. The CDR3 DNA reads TGTGCCAGCAGCACCCTACCTAGGTGGAGGGATGATACGCAGTATTTT. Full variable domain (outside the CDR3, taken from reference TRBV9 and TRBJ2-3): DSGVTQTPKHLITATGQRVTLRCSPRSGDLSVYWYQQSLDQGLQFLIQYYNGEERAKGNILERFSAQQFPDLHSELNLSSLELGDSALYFCASSTLPRWRDDTQYFGPGTRLTVL.